This TCR beta chain was observed in a study of post-analysis software for immune sequencing data. For the study at large: The disease courses spanned relapsing-remitting, secondary progressive and progressive-relapsing forms of multiple sclerosis. Whole-study findings and limits: People with multiple sclerosis had a significantly lower normalized Chao1 diversity than controls did. Samples made in the same batch grouped tightly together by F measure.

This clonotype was counted many times. Its antigen is as yet unknown. Prepared TCR beta cDNA libraries contained unique molecular identifiers. TCRdb called the PCR reads again in MiXCR, with one record for every CDR3 protein. The data show roughly 600,000 distinct CDR3 sequences, with 44% seen just once and over 1.5% held by the top ten. The source of this sequence is a girl under 18 with multiple sclerosis. The sequenced material came from blood.

The CDR3 DNA is TGTGCCAGCAGCATATCCAGGAGCCCGAATGAAAAACTGTTTTTT. Its translation is CASSISRSPNEKLFF. The V and J genes are TRBV5-5 and TRBJ1-4, with D hard to call. The CDR3 totals 15 residues. The V gene lost 4 bases and the J gene lost 5 bases, with 15 bases spanning the gap. Germline CDR1 and CDR2: SGHKS and YYEKEE (reference sequence).